This passage covers 5 T cell receptor beta chains from one sample sequenced in a study of CD8+ T cells in alopecia areata. Extraction of RNA preceded its reverse transcription into cDNA, which served as the sequencing template. Produced via immunoSEQ multiplex PCR; TCRdb's table is partial and in-frame only. The sample has some 95,000 clones; 44% are singletons. Treatment reported: oral pan-JAK inhibitor, 5-10 mg twice daily. This sample comprised CD8+ T cells sorted from blood, obtained at week 24, from a patient treated with tofacitinib. These receptors all stem from a human donor with alopecia areata.

This clone showed up just once. The chain has TRBV27 and TRBJ2-1, with 8 positions matching TRBD2. CDR3 length: 16 residues. Germline assignment: CDR1 MNHEY and CDR2 SMNVEV (reference sequence). Losses at the gene ends were 2 bases for V and 3 bases for J; bases not matched to a gene: 6. DNA for the CDR3: TGTGCCAGCAGTTTAAGGACTAGCCGACTCTACAATGAGCAGTTCTTC. Protein product: CASSLRTSRLYNEQFF.

The rearrangement joins TRBV28 to TRBJ2-5; no reliable D call. From germline, CDR1 is MDHEN and CDR2 SYDVKM. This CDR3 has 14 amino acids. With 1 base removed from V and 5 bases from J, the gap between germline ends came to 11 bases. DNA for the CDR3: TGTGCCAGCAGTTTATACGGGTCCTGGGAGACCCAGTACTTC. The encoded protein is CASSLYGSWETQYF.

The CDR3 loop is CASSPGAAGLTQYF. The CDR3 region has the DNA TGTGCCAGCAGCCCCGGGGCCGCAGGGTTGACCCAGTACTTC. V and J are TRBV27 and TRBJ2-5, with D perhaps TRBD1 or TRBD2 (5 bases each). Trimming left V 6 bases short and J 7 bases short, with 18 bases between. Germline CDR1 MNHEY, CDR2 SMNVEV (reference sequence). This CDR3 has 14 residues.

The chain joins TRBV5-1 to TRBJ2-3, with D uncertain. Germline V gives CDR1 SGHRS, CDR2 YFSETQ. The germline V and J ends were trimmed by 0 bases and 6 bases, with 11 bases remaining between them. The CDR3 spans 14 residues. The chain's CDR3 is CASSLGSLEDTQYF. The CDR3 nucleotides read TGCGCCAGCAGCTTGGGGAGTCTTGAGGATACGCAGTATTTT.

This chain uses TRBV2 with TRBJ2-7; D may correspond to TRBD1 or TRBD2 (6 bases each). Per the germline V gene, CDR1 is SNHLY and CDR2 is FYNNEI. The CDR3 totals 12 residues. V lost 7 bases to trimming and J lost 4 bases, with 11 bases between them. The CDR3 coding sequence is TGTGCCAGCAAGGGGGGTCGGTACGAGCAGTACTTC. It yields the protein CASKGGRYEQYF.